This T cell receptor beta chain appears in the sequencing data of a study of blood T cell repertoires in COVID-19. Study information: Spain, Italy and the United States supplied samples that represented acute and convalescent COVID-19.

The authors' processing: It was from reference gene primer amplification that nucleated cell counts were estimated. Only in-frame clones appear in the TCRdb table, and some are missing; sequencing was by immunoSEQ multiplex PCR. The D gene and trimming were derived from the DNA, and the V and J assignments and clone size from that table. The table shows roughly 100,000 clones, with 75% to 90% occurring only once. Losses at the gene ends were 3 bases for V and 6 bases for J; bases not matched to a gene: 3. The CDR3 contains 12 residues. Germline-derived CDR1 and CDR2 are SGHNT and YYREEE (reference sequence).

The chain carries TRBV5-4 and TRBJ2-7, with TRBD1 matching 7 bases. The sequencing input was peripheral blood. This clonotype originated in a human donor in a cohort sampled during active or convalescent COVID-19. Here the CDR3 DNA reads TGTGCCAGCAGCTCATCAGGGGGCGAGCAGTACTTC. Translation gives CASSSSGGEQYF.